A selection of T cell receptor beta chains follows, all from one sample in a study of molecular identifiers for immune sequencing clone quantification. TCRdb reanalysed the PCR reads using MiXCR and keeps one entry per CDR3 protein. The sample contains about half a million distinct CDR3 sequences, around 23% of which appear only once. Sample: naive CD8+ T cells from blood, with Jurkat cell RNA spiked in. The source of these receptors is a human donor in good health. Some libraries in this study had Jurkat cell RNA spiked in. CDR3s include the opening cysteine and the closing phenylalanine or tryptophan. A D gene is named only where the DNA matches it firmly. Clone size is shown for a subset of rows, as once, few, many or a class of expanded clone.

TRBJ2-7 NA TRBV2 NA TGTGCCAGCAGTCCCCCCAACTCAGGGACTGCCGTAGGACAGTACTTC CASSPPNSGTAVGQYF
TRBJ2-7 TRBD2 TRBV4-3 NA TGCGCCAGCAGCCCCAAAGGGACTAGCGGGAGCTCCTACGAGCAGTACTTC CASSPKGTSGSSYEQYF
TRBJ2-3 TRBD1 TRBV28 many TGTGCCAGCAGTACCACTACAGGGGGCGTTAGCACAGATACGCAGTATTTT CASSTTTGGVSTDTQYF
TRBJ2-2 NA TRBV29-1 many TGCAGCGTTGCTGCGGAGAACGCGAACACCGGGGAGCTGTTTTTT CSVAAENANTGELFF
TRBJ1-1 NA TRBV21-1 many TGTGCCAGGATGGGAGCTAACACTGAAGCTTTCTTT CARMGANTEAFF
TRBJ2-6 TRBD1 TRBV18 NA TGTGCCAGCTCACCCCGGGACAGGCGCCTCTCTGGGGCCAACGTCCTGGCTTTC CASSPRDRRLSGANVLAF
TRBJ1-4 NA TRBV3-1 NA TGTGCCAGCAGCCAAGATGATCGGGGCGTTTTCGATGAAAAACTGTTTTTT CASSQDDRGVFDEKLFF
TRBJ2-7 TRBD2 TRBV6-2/TRBV6-3 NA TGTGCCAGCAGTTACGGCGGGAGAGGGTACGAGCAGTACTTC CASSYGGRGYEQYF
TRBJ2-1 TRBD1 TRBV27 NA TGTGCCAGCAGTTTACGGACAGGGGGGAACGAGCAGTTCTTC CASSLRTGGNEQFF
TRBJ2-5 NA TRBV20-1 NA TGCAGTGCCAGAGTTCGGGGGCGAGTCGGAGAGACCCAGTACTTC CSARVRGRVGETQYF
TRBJ1-1 NA TRBV12-3/TRBV12-4 many TGTGCCAGCAGTTTAGCCCCATCAGGTTACACTGAAGCTTTCTTT CASSLAPSGYTEAFF
TRBJ2-5 TRBD2 TRBV27 NA TGTGCCAGCACGGACAAACTAGCGGGAGGTGAAGAGACCCAGTACTTC CASTDKLAGGEETQYF
TRBJ1-2 TRBD1 TRBV7-9 few TGTGCCAGCAGCTTACGGGACAGGGCTCCCAGTGGCTACGCCTTC CASSLRDRAPSGYAF
TRBJ2-3 NA TRBV2 few TGTGCCAGCAGGGAGACATTGCGGGATACGCAGTATTTT CASRETLRDTQYF
TRBJ2-1 TRBD2 TRBV28 NA TGTGCCAGCTTTGAGGGAGGGGTCAATGAGCAGTTCTTC CASFEGGVNEQFF
TRBJ2-2 NA TRBV6-6 many TGTGCCAGCACCCCGCTCATCGGGGGTCATACCGGGGAGCTGTTTTTT CASTPLIGGHTGELFF
TRBJ1-4 TRBD1 TRBV6-5 many TGTGCCAGCAGGACAGGGGTGATGAATAATGAAAAACTGTTTTTT CASRTGVMNNEKLFF
TRBJ1-2 TRBD1 TRBV5-4 many TGTGCCAGCAGCCCTGGACAGGGGGCGTATGGCTACACCTTC CASSPGQGAYGYTF
TRBJ1-6 NA TRBV7-6 NA TGTGCCAGCAGCTTAGTATCCGGGGCCCACGACTCACCCCTCCACTTT CASSLVSGAHDSPLHF
TRBJ1-4 TRBD1 TRBV9 many TGTGCCAGCAGCGCCAGCCCGGGACAGAATAATGAAAAACTGTTTTTT CASSASPGQNNEKLFF
TRBJ2-7 NA TRBV7-2 few TGTGCCAGCAGCCCTTCTCGGGCCTCCGAGCAGTACTTC CASSPSRASEQYF
TRBJ1-3 NA TRBV13 NA TGTGCCAGCAGCCCACCGGGCCTTAACACCATATATTTT CASSPPGLNTIYF
TRBJ2-7 TRBD2 TRBV6-5 NA TGTGCCAGCAGGGGGGAGGGTAAGGAGCAGTACTTC CASRGEGKEQYF
TRBJ2-5 TRBD1 TRBV5-1 many TGCGCCAGCAGCTTTAAAGGGGGCGCCGGGGAGACCCAGTACTTC CASSFKGGAGETQYF
TRBJ1-2 NA TRBV30 NA TGTGCCTTGAGCGGGCAGTCGAACTATGGCTACACCTTC CALSGQSNYGYTF
TRBJ2-1 NA TRBV29-1 NA TGCAGCGTTGAAGAAGGGGCAGGGGCCCCGGTAGAGCAGTTCTTC CSVEEGAGAPVEQFF
TRBJ2-3 NA TRBV20-1 many TGCAGTGCTGATAAAACAGGGAATGCAGATACGCAGTATTTT CSADKTGNADTQYF
TRBJ1-3 NA TRBV4-1 few TGCGCCAGCAGCCAAGCCTGGGGCATCGGAAACACCATATATTTT CASSQAWGIGNTIYF
TRBJ2-6 NA TRBV5-5 many TGTGCCAGCAGCTTGGTAGCGACAGATTTCTCTGGGGCCAACGTCCTGACTTTC CASSLVATDFSGANVLTF
TRBJ1-4 TRBD1 TRBV28 few TGTGCCAGCAGCCCGCTCAACAGGGGGTTTCGTTCTGGTAATGAAAAACTGTTTTTT CASSPLNRGFRSGNEKLFF
TRBJ1-1 NA TRBV19 NA TGTGCCAGTAGTATAGCAGGTTTGAACACTGAAGCTTTCTTT CASSIAGLNTEAFF
TRBJ2-3 TRBD2 TRBV20-1 NA TGCAGTGCTAGAGATACTAGCGGGGCCACAGATACGCAGTATTTT CSARDTSGATDTQYF
TRBJ2-5 TRBD2 TRBV6-6 few TGTGCCAGCAGTTACTCGAATCGCGGGAGAAACCAAGAGACCCAGTACTTC CASSYSNRGRNQETQYF
TRBJ1-4 NA TRBV4-3 many TGCGCCAGCAGCCAAGCTTGGCAGGGAGGAGGAGAAAAACTGTTTTTT CASSQAWQGGGEKLFF
TRBJ2-5 NA TRBV7-9 many TGTGCCAGCAGTAAGCCCGGACCCGAAAGAGAGACCCAGTACTTC CASSKPGPERETQYF
TRBJ2-7 NA TRBV5-1 many TGCGCCAGCACCCCGGCGCATGGGGCGCAGGACGAGCAGTACTTC CASTPAHGAQDEQYF
TRBJ1-2 NA TRBV12-3/TRBV12-4 many TGTGCCAGCAGGAGCCTGTACCGCTACACCTTC CASRSLYRYTF
TRBJ2-7 NA TRBV10-1 NA TGCGCCGGCAGCGCTGACAGGATCTACGAGCAGTACTTC CAGSADRIYEQYF
TRBJ1-4 NA TRBV7-9 many TGTGCCAGCAGCCCCAGGGACGGTAATGAAAAACTGTTTTTT CASSPRDGNEKLFF
TRBJ1-4 NA TRBV7-9 few TGTGCCGGCAGCTTAACCAACGCCGAAAAACTGTTTTTT CAGSLTNAEKLFF
TRBJ1-5 NA TRBV7-9 many TGTGCCAGCAGCCAGGGCCCCTATCAGCCCCAGCATTTT CASSQGPYQPQHF
TRBJ1-1 TRBD1 TRBV5-5 many TGTGCCAGCAGCTTGTGGGACAGCACTGAAGCTTTCTTT CASSLWDSTEAFF
TRBJ2-5 NA TRBV7-9 few TGTGCCAGCAGCCGCCTCATAGAGCAAGAGACCCAGTACTTC CASSRLIEQETQYF
TRBJ2-1 NA TRBV6-2/TRBV6-3 many TGTGCCAGCAGTTACAAGGTTGGGGGTAATGAGCAGTTCTTC CASSYKVGGNEQFF